Listed here are 14 T cell receptor beta chains from one sample, sequenced in a study of blood T cell repertoires in COVID-19. Assay: immunoSEQ multiplex PCR; the TCRdb copy retains only in-frame clones and omits some. The sample lists some 220,000 clones; 70% to 90% were seen once. Sample: peripheral blood. Every receptor here comes from a human donor in a cohort sampled during active COVID-19.

The chain recombines TRBV28 with TRBJ2-7; tentatively, D is TRBD1 (5 bases). Trimming took off 11 bases at V and 0 bases at J, with 17 bases between the two ends. In germline, CDR1 is MDHEN, CDR2 SYDVKM. The CDR3 loop spans 14 amino acids. The CDR3, as DNA: TGTGCCTCCCTAAGTCAGGGCTACTCCTACGAGCAGTACTTC. Its translation is CASLSQGYSYEQYF.

This chain connects TRBV7-2 to TRBJ1-1, with D possibly TRBD1 on 5 matching bases. The CDR3 loop spans 12 amino acids. CDR1 and CDR2 from the germline V gene are SGHTA and FQGNSA. Trimming pared 1 base from V and 6 bases from J, leaving 6 bases between. For the CDR3, the DNA is TGTGCCAGCAGCTTAGGGACACCTGAAGCTTTCTTT. It encodes CASSLGTPEAFF.

The V call is TRBV5-1, the J call TRBJ2-2; 8 nucleotides line up with TRBD2. The CDR3 has 16 amino acids. The germline CDR1 and CDR2 sequences are SGHRS and YFSETQ. The V and J ends lost 6 bases and 6 bases, in that order; junction bases with no gene match: 13. The CDR3 protein is CASTTNLAGISGELFF. CDR3 bases: TGCGCCAGCACCACCAATTTAGCGGGAATCTCCGGGGAGCTGTTTTTT.

The CDR3 DNA sequence: TGTGCCAGCTCACCACGCCGGGACAGGGCTAACTACGAGCAGTACTTC. Amino acid sequence: CASSPRRDRANYEQYF. The chain employs TRBV18 and TRBJ2-7, with TRBD1 matching 9 bases. Germline CDR1 KGHSH, CDR2 LQKENI. This CDR3 contains 16 residues. The trim removed 1 base at V and 3 bases at J, leaving 7 bases unmatched. The variable domain in full, with the rest retrieved from reference TRBV18 and TRBJ2-7, is NAGVMQNPRHLVRRRGQEARLRCSPMKGHSHVYWYRQLPEEGLKFMVYLQKENIIDESGMPKERFSAEFPKEGPSILRIQQVVRGDSAAYFCASSPRRDRANYEQYFGPGTRLTVT.

CDR3 sequence: CASSEGQGVQPQHF. CDR3 coding DNA: TGTGCCAGCAGTGAAGGACAGGGGGTTCAGCCCCAGCATTTT. This sequence joins TRBV2 and TRBJ1-5; TRBD1 matches at 9 bases. The CDR3 sequence is 14 residues long. The V and J ends lost 1 base and 6 bases, in that order; junction bases with no gene match: 1. Germline V gene lookup returns CDR1 SNHLY and CDR2 FYNNEI.

This clone showed up just once. The chain joins TRBV28 to TRBJ1-6; 7 bases are a match to TRBD1. This CDR3 region has 12 residues. Germline V lookup: CDR1 MDHEN, CDR2 SYDVKM. After removal of 8 bases from V and 9 bases from J, the junction contained 4 bases not matched to a gene. CDR3 sequence (DNA): TGTGCCAGCCGACAGGGTGGTTCACCCCTCCACTTT. It codes for CASRQGGSPLHF.

V is TRBV11-2 and J is TRBJ2-7, with D perhaps TRBD2 (5 bases). Germline V lookup: CDR1 SGHAT, CDR2 FQNNGV. The V gene lost 0 bases and the J gene lost 2 bases, with 11 bases spanning the gap. The CDR3 is made up of 15 amino acids. For the CDR3, the DNA is TGTGCCAGCAGCTTAGATGGGAGAGAACCCTACGAGCAGTACTTC. It translates to CASSLDGREPYEQYF.

The rearrangement uses TRBV5-1 and TRBJ2-1; possibly TRBD1 for D (5 bases). This CDR3 spans 16 amino acids. V lost 0 bases and J 4 bases, leaving 14 bases between the germline ends. CDR1 is SGHRS and CDR2 is YFSETQ in the germline V gene. The CDR3 coding sequence is TGCGCCAGCAGCTTGGCGCCAGCCAGGGCGTACAATGAGCAGTTCTTC. Translated, it gives CASSLAPARAYNEQFF. Variable domain in full (rest from reference TRBV5-1 and TRBJ2-1): KAGVTQTPRYLIKTRGQQVTLSCSPISGHRSVSWYQQTPGQGLQFLFEYFSETQRNKGNFPGRFSGRQFSNSRSEMNVSTLELGDSALYLCASSLAPARAYNEQFFGPGTRLTVL.

The J gene is TRBJ1-1, the V gene TRBV11-2; TRBD1 aligns across 7 bases. The trim removed 5 bases at V and 1 base at J, leaving 7 bases unmatched. CDR1 is SGHAT, CDR2 FQNNGV, per germline. The CDR3 sequence is 15 residues long. The CDR3 spells CASSPYRGRNTEAFF. CDR3 sequence (DNA): TGTGCCAGCAGCCCCTACAGGGGAAGGAACACTGAAGCTTTCTTT.

V is TRBV28 and J is TRBJ2-3, with 8 bases lining up with TRBD1. Germline V CDR1 and CDR2: MDHEN, SYDVKM. CDR3 length: 13 amino acids. The V and J ends lost 4 bases and 8 bases, in that order; junction bases with no gene match: 5. The CDR3 region has the DNA TGTGCCAGCAGTTCCGGACAGGGACGTACGCAGTATTTT. Its protein is CASSSGQGRTQYF.

V gene TRBV28 combines with J gene TRBJ2-7, with D uncertain. CDR3 length: 12 amino acids. Germline V gene data show CDR1 as MDHEN and CDR2 as SYDVKM. Trimming shortened V by 7 bases and J by 3 bases, and 10 bases separated the two germline ends. CDR3 in DNA: TGTGCCAGCACGACTTCACTCTACGAGCAGTACTTC. As protein: CASTTSLYEQYF. Variable domain in full (rest from reference TRBV28 and TRBJ2-7): DVKVTQSSRYLVKRTGEKVFLECVQDMDHENMFWYRQDPGLGLRLIYFSYDVKMKEKGDIPEGYSVSREKKERFSLILESASTNQTSMYLCASTTSLYEQYFGPGTRLTVT.

The V call is TRBV15, the J call TRBJ1-5, with D perhaps matching TRBD1 (5 bases). In germline, CDR1 is LNHNV, CDR2 YYDKDF (reference sequence). V was clipped by 5 bases and J by 2 bases, with 16 bases between them. The CDR3 extends over 16 amino acids. CDR3 residues: CATSGVSSRGNQPQHF. In DNA form, the CDR3 reads TGTGCCACCAGCGGTGTCTCGTCCAGGGGCAATCAGCCCCAGCATTTT.

The chain is built from TRBV5-1 and TRBJ1-1; TRBD1 aligns across 8 bases. This CDR3 is 14 amino acids long. Germline V gives CDR1 SGHRS, CDR2 YFSETQ. With 3 bases clipped from V and 5 bases from J, the junction kept 6 bases outside the gene matches. The CDR3 protein is CASSSGQGGTEAFF. As DNA, the CDR3 is TGCGCCAGCAGCTCCGGACAGGGCGGAACTGAAGCTTTCTTT.

This clone was counted a few times. The chain combines TRBV7-8 with TRBJ2-2; no definite D call. The V end was cut by 1 base, the J end by 2 bases, with 8 bases between. The length of the CDR3 is 15 residues. Germline assignment: CDR1 SGHVS and CDR2 FQNEAQ. CDR3 sequence (DNA): TGTGCCAGCAGCTTAGGGCCTTTTAACACCGGGGAGCTGTTTTTT. Translated: CASSLGPFNTGELFF.